The 18 T cell receptor beta chains reported below all come from one sample, sequenced in a study of cytomegalovirus exposure and HLA in healthy donors (dated 2017 in TCRdb). The library was prepared using the immunoSEQ multiplex PCR assay. A mixture of 60 forward primers for TCR Vbeta segments and 13 reverse primers for TCR Jbeta segments was used in the multiplex PCR. TCRdb's version of the immuneACCESS table is confined to in-frame rearrangements and falls short of the full clone set. An unresolved V gene accounts for under half of the shortfall where checked; the remainder is of unknown origin. The sample includes around 110,000 clones, with 81% observed a single time. The ten largest make up roughly 3.9% of the sample. Sequences were obtained from PBMCs. The receptors shown here come from a woman aged 25-40 years in good health and CMV-seronegative.

V usage is TRBV19 and J usage is TRBJ2-2, with 8 bases matching TRBD2. V was clipped by 3 bases and J by 6 bases; unmatched bases: 9. The CDR3 contains 16 residues. Germline lookup yields CDR1 LNHDA and CDR2 SQIVND (reference sequence). The CDR3 nucleotides read TGTGCCAGTAGTATGGGACGGGAGGGCGGTTCCGGGGAGCTGTTTTTT. It translates to CASSMGREGGSGELFF.

V usage is TRBV27 and J usage is TRBJ1-2; 8 bases align to TRBD1. The CDR3 contains 14 residues. V lost 5 bases to trimming and J lost 5 bases; unmatched junction nucleotides: 7. Germline V CDR1 and CDR2: MNHEY, SMNVEV (reference sequence). DNA for the CDR3: TGTGCCAGCAGTGCTACAGGGGGACGGTATGGCTACACCTTC. This gives the protein CASSATGGRYGYTF.

DNA for the CDR3: TGTGCCAGCAGCGCCGGGACCTACAATGAGCAGTTCTTC. Translation gives CASSAGTYNEQFF. The J gene is TRBJ2-1, the V gene TRBV5-6, with a tentative D call TRBD2 (5 bases). Trimming shortened V by 4 bases and J by 2 bases, and 7 bases separated the two germline ends. This CDR3 has 13 residues. Germline V gene sequence: CDR1 SGHDT, CDR2 YYEEEE.

This chain connects TRBV4-1 to TRBJ2-3; 12 nucleotides line up with TRBD2. V lost 4 bases, J lost 0 bases, and 2 bases stayed unmatched. From germline, CDR1 is MGHRA and CDR2 YSYEKL. The CDR3 has 16 residues. The CDR3 sequence is CASSRLAGASTDTQYF. The CDR3 nucleotides read TGCGCCAGCAGCCGACTAGCGGGGGCTAGCACAGATACGCAGTATTTT.

This clone was counted between two and nine times. The chain carries TRBV6-5 and TRBJ2-5, with 7 bases matching TRBD1. CDR1 and CDR2 from the germline V gene are MNHEY and SVGAGI. The V segment lost 2 bases and the J segment 3 bases; nucleotides outside the gene matches: 6. The CDR3 covers 15 residues. The CDR3 is CASSYLRDSEETQYF. In DNA form, the CDR3 reads TGTGCCAGCAGTTACCTTCGGGACAGCGAAGAGACCCAGTACTTC.

The sample holds one count of this clone. The J gene is TRBJ2-3, the V gene TRBV5-1; TRBD2 aligns across 10 bases. The V and J ends lost 4 bases and 3 bases, in that order; junction bases with no gene match: 11. Germline CDR1 SGHRS, CDR2 YFSETQ. The CDR3 has 17 amino acids. The CDR3, as DNA: TGCGCCAGCAGCCCTTGGGGAAGCGGGAGGGAGACAGATACGCAGTATTTT. Its protein product is CASSPWGSGRETDTQYF. Filled out from reference TRBV5-1 and TRBJ2-3, the complete variable domain reads KAGVTQTPRYLIKTRGQQVTLSCSPISGHRSVSWYQQTPGQGLQFLFEYFSETQRNKGNFPGRFSGRQFSNSRSEMNVSTLELGDSALYLCASSPWGSGRETDTQYFGPGTRLTVL.

V gene TRBV19 combines with J gene TRBJ2-3, with D hard to call. Germline V gene sequence: CDR1 LNHDA, CDR2 SQIVND (reference sequence). The CDR3 loop spans 12 amino acids. Trimming cost V 5 bases and J 3 bases, with 6 bases left between them. CDR3 in DNA: TGTGCCAGTAGTGGCAGAACAGATACGCAGTATTTT. It yields the protein CASSGRTDTQYF.

The V call is TRBV6-1, the J call TRBJ1-1; TRBD1 aligns across 10 bases. Germline lookup yields CDR1 MNHNS and CDR2 SASEGT. The CDR3 totals 14 residues. The J segment lost 0 bases and the V segment lost 11 bases, leaving 6 bases of the junction unmatched. The chain's CDR3 is CACGQGDMNTEAFF. The CDR3 DNA follows: TGTGCCTGCGGACAGGGGGATATGAACACTGAAGCTTTCTTT.

This clone was detected only a few times. The chain has TRBV6-4 and TRBJ2-2; 10 nucleotides align to TRBD2. V gave up 1 base and J gave up 2 bases; unmatched junction bases: 1. The CDR3 has 16 amino acids. Germline V gene lookup returns CDR1 MRHNA and CDR2 SNTAGT. The CDR3 DNA reads TGTGCCAGCAGTGACTGGACTAGCGGTAACACCGGGGAGCTGTTTTTT. It yields the protein CASSDWTSGNTGELFF.

In its sample, this clone was seen a few times. V gene TRBV5-1 combines with J gene TRBJ2-5, with D perhaps matching TRBD1 (5 bases). The V end was cut by 0 bases, the J end by 1 base, with 16 bases between. The CDR3 has 17 residues. Germline CDR1 reads SGHRS; CDR2 reads YFSETQ. CDR3 loop: CASSLARQGAAQETQYF. The CDR3 region has the DNA TGCGCCAGCAGCTTGGCCCGGCAGGGTGCCGCCCAAGAGACCCAGTACTTC. Filled out from reference TRBV5-1 and TRBJ2-5, the complete variable domain reads KAGVTQTPRYLIKTRGQQVTLSCSPISGHRSVSWYQQTPGQGLQFLFEYFSETQRNKGNFPGRFSGRQFSNSRSEMNVSTLELGDSALYLCASSLARQGAAQETQYFGPGTRLLVL.

This clone was seen once. A read error may produce the germline difference seen at one junction end. This chain uses TRBV7-9 with TRBJ1-1; D is undetermined. This CDR3 has 15 amino acids. The germline CDR1 and CDR2 sequences are SEHNR and FQNEAQ (reference sequence). CDR3 nucleotide sequence: TGTTCCAGCAGCCTGGGCGAACACATGAACACTGAAGCTTTCTTT. Its protein is CSSSLGEHMNTEAFF.

The V gene is TRBV27, the J gene TRBJ2-3, with 8 bases lining up with TRBD2. The CDR3 totals 15 residues. Germline V gene sequence: CDR1 MNHEY, CDR2 SMNVEV (reference sequence). Trimming at V came to 0 bases and at J to 5 bases, leaving 4 bases not matched to a gene. The CDR3 protein is CASSLSVGGGDTQYF. CDR3 sequence (DNA): TGTGCCAGCAGTTTATCCGTCGGGGGGGGAGATACGCAGTATTTT.

The rearrangement joins TRBV2 to TRBJ2-7, with 9 nucleotides matching TRBD2. The V gene's germline CDR1 is SNHLY and CDR2 FYNNEI. With 4 bases clipped from V and 4 bases from J, the junction kept 5 bases outside the gene matches. This CDR3 spans 14 amino acids. This chain's CDR3 is CASSAPTSGYEQYF. DNA for the CDR3: TGTGCCAGCAGTGCCCCAACTAGCGGGTACGAGCAGTACTTC.

The chain links TRBV27 to TRBJ2-6, with D possibly TRBD2 on 6 matching bases. Trimming pared 10 bases from V and 0 bases from J, leaving 16 bases between. The CDR3 has 16 residues. Per germline, CDR1 MNHEY and CDR2 SMNVEV (reference sequence). The CDR3 spells CATLRDGSSGANVLTF. CDR3 bases: TGTGCCACCCTCCGGGACGGGAGCTCTGGGGCCAACGTCCTGACTTTC.

The chain joins TRBV19 to TRBJ1-2; 9 bases agree with TRBD1. Germline assignment: CDR1 LNHDA and CDR2 SQIVND (reference sequence). J lost 2 bases, V lost 9 bases, and 7 bases had no gene match. The CDR3 covers 14 residues. The DNA for the CDR3 is TGTGCCAGCCGTTCCGGGACAGGGAACTATGGCTACACCTTC. Its protein product is CASRSGTGNYGYTF.

The chain uses TRBV7-2 and TRBJ2-2; possible D gene TRBD2, 7 bases. There are 17 residues in the CDR3. V lost 3 bases and J lost 3, with 17 bases in between. Germline V lookup: CDR1 SGHTA, CDR2 FQGNSA. The CDR3 nucleotides are TGTGCCAGCAGCTTCCCGAAGGGGGGGGCCGACACCGGGGAGCTGTTTTTT. This gives the protein CASSFPKGGADTGELFF. Drawing the rest from reference TRBV7-2 and TRBJ2-2, the complete variable domain is GAGVSQSPSNKVTEKGKDVELRCDPISGHTALYWYRQSLGQGLEFLIYFQGNSAPDKSGLPSDRFSAERTGGSVSTLTIQRTQQEDSAVYLCASSFPKGGADTGELFFGEGSRLTVL.

The chain links TRBV30 to TRBJ2-5, with D hard to call. The V gene's germline CDR1 is GTSNPN and CDR2 SVGIG (reference sequence). Deletions cut 3 bases from V and 2 bases from J, with 13 bases between. The CDR3 loop spans 14 amino acids. The CDR3 sequence: CAWRALGIQETQYF. DNA of the CDR3: TGTGCCTGGAGGGCCCTGGGCATTCAAGAGACCCAGTACTTC.

This chain uses TRBV19 with TRBJ2-1; 12 bases fit TRBD2. The CDR3 totals 14 residues. In germline, CDR1 is LNHDA, CDR2 SQIVND (reference sequence). V shed 9 bases, J shed 5 bases, and the junction held 5 bases outside the gene matches. CDR3 nucleotide sequence: TGTGCCAGCCGACTAGCGGGAGAAAACAATGAGCAGTTCTTC. Its protein product is CASRLAGENNEQFF.